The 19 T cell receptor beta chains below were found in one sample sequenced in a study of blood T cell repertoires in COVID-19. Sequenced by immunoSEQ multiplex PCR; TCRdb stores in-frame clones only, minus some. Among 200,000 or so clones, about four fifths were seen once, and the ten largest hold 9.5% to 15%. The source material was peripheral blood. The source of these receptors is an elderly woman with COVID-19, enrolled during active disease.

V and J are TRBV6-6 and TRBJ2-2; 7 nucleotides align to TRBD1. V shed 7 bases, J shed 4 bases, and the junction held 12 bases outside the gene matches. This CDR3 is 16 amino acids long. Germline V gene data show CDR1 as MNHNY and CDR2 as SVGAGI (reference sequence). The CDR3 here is CASTPGRGRSTGELFF. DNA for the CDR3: TGTGCCAGCACTCCGGGAAGGGGGCGGTCCACCGGGGAGCTGTTTTTT.

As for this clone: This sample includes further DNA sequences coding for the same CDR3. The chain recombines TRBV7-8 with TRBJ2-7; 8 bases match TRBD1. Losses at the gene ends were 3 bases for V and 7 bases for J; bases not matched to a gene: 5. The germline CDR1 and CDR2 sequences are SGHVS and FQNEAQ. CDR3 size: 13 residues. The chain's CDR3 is CASSFGQGGEQYF. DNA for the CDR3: TGTGCCAGCAGCTTCGGACAGGGTGGGGAGCAGTACTTC.

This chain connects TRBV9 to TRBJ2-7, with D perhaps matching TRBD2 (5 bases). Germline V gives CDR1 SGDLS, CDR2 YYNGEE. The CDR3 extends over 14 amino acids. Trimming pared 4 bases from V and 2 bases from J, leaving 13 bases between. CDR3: CASSPRWEPYEQYF. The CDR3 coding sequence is TGTGCCAGCAGCCCTAGGTGGGAGCCCTACGAGCAGTACTTC. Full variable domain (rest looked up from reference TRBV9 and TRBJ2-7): DSGVTQTPKHLITATGQRVTLRCSPRSGDLSVYWYQQSLDQGLQFLIQYYNGEERAKGNILERFSAQQFPDLHSELNLSSLELGDSALYFCASSPRWEPYEQYFGPGTRLTVT.

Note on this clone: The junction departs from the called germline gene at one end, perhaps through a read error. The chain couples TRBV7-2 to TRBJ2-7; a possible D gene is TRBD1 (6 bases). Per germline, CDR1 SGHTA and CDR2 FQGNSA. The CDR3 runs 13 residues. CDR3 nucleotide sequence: TGTGCCAGCAGCTTGATTCTCCGGGACACGGTCGTCTTC. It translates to CASSLILRDTVVF. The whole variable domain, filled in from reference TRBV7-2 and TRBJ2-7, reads GAGVSQSPSNKVTEKGKDVELRCDPISGHTALYWYRQSLGQGLEFLIYFQGNSAPDKSGLPSDRFSAERTGGSVSTLTIQRTQQEDSAVYLCASSLILRDTVVFGPGTRLTVT.

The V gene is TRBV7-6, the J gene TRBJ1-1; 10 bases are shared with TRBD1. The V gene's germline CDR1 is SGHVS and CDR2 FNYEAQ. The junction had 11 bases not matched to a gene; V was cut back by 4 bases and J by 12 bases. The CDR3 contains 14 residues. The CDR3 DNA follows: TGTGCCAGCAGCTCAGGAACCGGGACAGGGGTATCTTTCTTT. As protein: CASSSGTGTGVSFF.

The CDR3 DNA sequence: TGCGCCAGCAGCCAGGGGGACAGGGGCAATCAGCCCCAGCATTTT. Translation gives CASSQGDRGNQPQHF. This chain uses TRBV4-1 with TRBJ1-5; 9 bases match TRBD1. The V and J ends lost 3 bases and 2 bases, in that order; junction bases with no gene match: 2. The CDR3 sequence is 15 residues long. The germline V gene encodes CDR1 MGHRA and CDR2 YSYEKL.

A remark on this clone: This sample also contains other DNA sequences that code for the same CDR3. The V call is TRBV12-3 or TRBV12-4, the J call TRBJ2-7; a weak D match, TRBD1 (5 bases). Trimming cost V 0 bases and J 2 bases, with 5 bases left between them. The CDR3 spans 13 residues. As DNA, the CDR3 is TGTGCCAGCAGTTTAGCAGGGGCCTACGAGCAGTACTTC. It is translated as CASSLAGAYEQYF.

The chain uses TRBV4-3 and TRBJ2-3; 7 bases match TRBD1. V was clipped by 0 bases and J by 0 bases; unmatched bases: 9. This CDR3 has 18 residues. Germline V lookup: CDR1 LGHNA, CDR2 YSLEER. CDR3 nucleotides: TGCGCCAGCAGCCAAGATCTCGACAGGGCAATTAGCACAGATACGCAGTATTTT. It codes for CASSQDLDRAISTDTQYF.

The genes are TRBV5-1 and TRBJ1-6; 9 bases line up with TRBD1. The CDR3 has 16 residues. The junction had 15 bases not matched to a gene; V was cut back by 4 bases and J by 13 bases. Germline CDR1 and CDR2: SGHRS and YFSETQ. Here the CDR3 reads CASSLRPGQGGSPLHF. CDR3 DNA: TGCGCCAGCAGCCTTAGACCGGGACAGGGCGGGAGTCCCCTCCACTTT.

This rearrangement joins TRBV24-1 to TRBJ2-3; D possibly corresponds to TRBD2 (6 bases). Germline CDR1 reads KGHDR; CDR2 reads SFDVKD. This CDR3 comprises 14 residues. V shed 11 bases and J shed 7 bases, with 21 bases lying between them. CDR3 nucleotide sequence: TGTGCCATATCCCCTGAGTTTGGGGGGAATACGCAGTATTTT. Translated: CAISPEFGGNTQYF.

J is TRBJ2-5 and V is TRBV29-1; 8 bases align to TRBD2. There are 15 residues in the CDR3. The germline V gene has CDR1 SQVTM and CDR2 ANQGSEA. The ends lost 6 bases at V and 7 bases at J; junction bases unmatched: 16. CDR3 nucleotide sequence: TGCAGCGTGATGACTAGCGCCTCGACCCGGGGGACCCAGTACTTC. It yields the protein CSVMTSASTRGTQYF.

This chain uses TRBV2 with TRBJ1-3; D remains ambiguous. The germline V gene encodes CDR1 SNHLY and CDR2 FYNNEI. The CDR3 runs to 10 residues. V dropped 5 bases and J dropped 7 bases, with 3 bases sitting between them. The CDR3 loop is CASSRNTIYF. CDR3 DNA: TGTGCCAGCAGTCGTAACACCATATATTTT.

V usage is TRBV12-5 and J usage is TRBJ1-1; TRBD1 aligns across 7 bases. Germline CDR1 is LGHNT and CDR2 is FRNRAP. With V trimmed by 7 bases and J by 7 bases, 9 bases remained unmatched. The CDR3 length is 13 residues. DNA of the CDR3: TGTGCTAGTGCCCCCGAGGGGGCTCTTGAAGCTTTCTTT. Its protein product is CASAPEGALEAFF.

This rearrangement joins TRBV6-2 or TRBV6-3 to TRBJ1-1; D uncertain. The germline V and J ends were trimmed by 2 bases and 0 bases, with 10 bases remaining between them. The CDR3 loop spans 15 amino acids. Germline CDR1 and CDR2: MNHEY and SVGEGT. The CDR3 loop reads CASSYARIMNTEAFF. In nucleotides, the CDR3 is TGTGCCAGCAGTTACGCCAGGATCATGAACACTGAAGCTTTCTTT.

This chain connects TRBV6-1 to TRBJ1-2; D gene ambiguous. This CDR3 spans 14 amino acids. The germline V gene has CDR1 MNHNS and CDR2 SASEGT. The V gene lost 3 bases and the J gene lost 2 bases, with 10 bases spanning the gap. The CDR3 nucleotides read TGTGCCAGCAGTGAGGGAGGGCAGAACTATGGCTACACCTTC. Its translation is CASSEGGQNYGYTF.

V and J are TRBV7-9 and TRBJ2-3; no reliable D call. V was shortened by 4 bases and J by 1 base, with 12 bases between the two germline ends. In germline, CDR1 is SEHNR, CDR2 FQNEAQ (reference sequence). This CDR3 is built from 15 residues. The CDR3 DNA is TGTGCCAGCAGCTCGACTGAGGTCCGCACAGATACGCAGTATTTT. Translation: CASSSTEVRTDTQYF.

The CDR3 nucleotides read TGCGCCAGCAGCCAAGAGACAGGGTCCTGCGGCTACACCTTC. Amino acid sequence: CASSQETGSCGYTF. The chain is built from TRBV23-1 and TRBJ1-2; TRBD1 matches at 7 bases. TRBV23-1 is noted as an ORF with a role that remains uncertain. This CDR3 region has 14 residues. The V segment lost 6 bases and the J segment 8 bases; nucleotides outside the gene matches: 12.

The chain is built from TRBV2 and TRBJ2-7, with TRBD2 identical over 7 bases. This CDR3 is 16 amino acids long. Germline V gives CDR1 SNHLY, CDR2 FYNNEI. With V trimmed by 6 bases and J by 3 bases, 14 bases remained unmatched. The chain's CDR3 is CASSEGTGGLYYEQYF. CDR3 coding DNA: TGTGCCAGCAGCGAGGGAACGGGAGGACTCTACTACGAGCAGTACTTC.

CDR3 region: CASSSGRNTEAFF. Written as DNA, the CDR3 is TGCGCCAGCAGCAGCGGGAGAAACACTGAAGCTTTCTTT. The rearrangement links TRBV5-1 to TRBJ1-1; D is unresolved. Trimming removed 4 bases at V and 2 bases at J, with 9 bases between. Germline assignment: CDR1 SGHRS and CDR2 YFSETQ. CDR3 length equals 13 residues.